The T cell receptor (beta chain) described here comes from a study of cytomegalovirus exposure and HLA in healthy donors. Study summary: Across roughly 400 genotyped donors, 65% to 90% landed in the Caucasian-associated ancestry cluster.

A note on this clone: Its antigen is not known.

Study conclusions and caveats: In a later analysis, an Asian-associated ancestry cluster reportedly showed fewer N-insertions than the approximately 670-donor mean.

PCR employed 60 Vbeta and 13 Jbeta primers. TCRdb keeps only in-frame clones here, not all; method: immunoSEQ multiplex PCR. Altogether 65,000 or so clones are present, 60% to 80% being singletons, with the ten largest covering 2.5% to 3%. Each donor was nominally healthy when sampled (though unrecorded immune exposures were likely). This TCR was recovered from a man in his thirties or forties in good health and CMV-seronegative. Sequences were obtained from PBMCs.

CDR3 coding DNA: TGTGCCTGGAGTGTAAGTCCGGGTTACACTGAAGCTTTCTTT. Protein product: CAWSVSPGYTEAFF. J is TRBJ1-1 and V is TRBV30; D is ambiguous. The CDR3 consists of 14 residues. V lost 0 bases, J lost 3 bases, and 11 bases lay in between. In germline, CDR1 is GTSNPN, CDR2 SVGIG (reference sequence). The full variable domain, rest sourced from reference TRBV30 and TRBJ1-1, is SQTIHQWPATLVQPVGSPLSLECTVEGTSNPNLYWYRQAAGRGLQLLFYSVGIGQISSEVPQNLSASRPQDRQFILSSKKLLLSDSGFYLCAWSVSPGYTEAFFGQGTRLTVV.